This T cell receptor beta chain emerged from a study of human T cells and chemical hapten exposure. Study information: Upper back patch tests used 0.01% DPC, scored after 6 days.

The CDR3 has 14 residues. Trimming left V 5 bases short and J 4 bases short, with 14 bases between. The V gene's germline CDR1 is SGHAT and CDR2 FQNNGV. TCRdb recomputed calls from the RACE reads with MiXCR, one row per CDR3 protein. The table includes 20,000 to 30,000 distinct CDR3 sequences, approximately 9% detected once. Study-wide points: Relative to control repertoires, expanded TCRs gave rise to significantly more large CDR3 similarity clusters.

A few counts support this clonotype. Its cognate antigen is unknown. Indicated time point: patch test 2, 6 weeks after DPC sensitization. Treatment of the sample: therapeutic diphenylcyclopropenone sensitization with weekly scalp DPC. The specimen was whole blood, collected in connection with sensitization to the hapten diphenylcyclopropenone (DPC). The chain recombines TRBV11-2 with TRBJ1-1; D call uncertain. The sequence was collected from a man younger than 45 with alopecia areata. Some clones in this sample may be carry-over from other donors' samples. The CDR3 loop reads CASSPTPSPTEAFF. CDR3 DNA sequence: TGTGCCAGCAGCCCGACCCCCTCGCCCACTGAAGCTTTCTTT.